The entry below gives a single T cell receptor beta chain sequence along with its context. Its antigen remains unidentified. No much larger clone is present one base from it, and per-base qualities are unavailable. Collaborating institutions collected whole blood in K2EDTA tubes following their own protocols. Collaborator samples were shipped for TCRbeta analysis as frozen whole blood, isolated PBMCs, or DNA extracted from either sample type. TCRbeta CDR3 regions were amplified from genomic DNA using the immunoSEQ Assay, a bias-controlled multiplex PCR. The authors' pipeline ran thus. The number of nucleated cells in each sample was estimated from the amplification of reference gene primers within the assay. To quantify the absolute abundance of each unique TCRbeta CDR3 rearrangement, sequence reads were collapsed and filtered. Productive Simpson clonality was computed per sample as the square root of Simpson's diversity index over productive rearrangements. Not all clones reach the TCRdb copy of this immuneACCESS table, which keeps in-frame sequences only. Checked studies attribute under half of the gap to unresolved V genes and leave the rest unexplained. D and trimming were read from the DNA, whereas the V and J calls and clone size are those reported in that table. For this sample there are about 110,000 clones; 80% to 90% appear just once. Approximately 16% of the sample is in the top ten clones.

The data derive from a study of blood T cell repertoires in COVID-19 (TCRdb year 2020). Describing the broader study: Collaborator samples came from the United States, Italy and Spain and covered acute and convalescent phases of COVID-19. Where available, HLA class I and class II types were obtained from metadata supplied by the sample provider rather than from assay-based typing. Deeply sampled blood TCRbeta repertoires from subjects exposed to, actively infected with, or recovered from COVID-19 were included in the dataset. The repertoires were made available in a free public database intended to serve as a resource for research on the immune response to SARS-CoV-2. The prospective study material was composed of cDNA or gDNA derived from T cells, B-cell-depleted T cells, or PBMCs. Nearly every sample came with metadata listing a de-identified subject ID, COVID-19 status, age in years and sex. The samples were drawn from the first 160 participants of the ongoing ImmuneRACE study and from 1,254 subjects provided by 6 global collaborators.

What the work shows at the level of the full study, not this receptor alone: The amount of clinical and demographic metadata varied by source and participant and was provided uncurated.

From a lookup of the germline V gene, CDR1 and CDR2 are SGHRS and YFSETQ. The CDR3 contains 13 residues, cysteine and phenylalanine counted. The entry retains the CDR3 DNA only, 39 bases that are in frame from base 1. V lost 3 bases and J lost 5 bases; the stretch between them is 9 bases long. The clonotype was recovered from a woman in her sixties with acute or convalescent COVID-19. Material: peripheral blood. The receptor chain draws on TRBV5-1 and TRBJ2-1; a tentative D match to TRBD1 spans 6 bases. The DNA is as follows: TGCGCCAGCAGCTACGACAGGAACAATGAGCAGTTCTTC. This is translated as CASSYDRNNEQFF.